This T cell receptor beta chain appears in the sequencing data of a study of patients and donors after allogeneic stem cell transplantation. CDR1 is MNHEY and CDR2 is SVGAGI in the germline V gene. The V gene lost 3 bases and the J gene lost 5 bases, with 7 bases spanning the gap. The CDR3 spans 12 residues. TCRdb ran MiXCR on the RT-PCR reads and lists one entry per CDR3 protein. The data contain approximately 210,000 distinct CDR3 sequences, more than 35% of them seen just once; the ten biggest clones take up around 35%. The TCR sequence derives from a human donor who was either an allogeneic HSCT recipient or a stem cell or donor lymphocyte infusion donor (not recorded which). It is not recorded whose cells these are; they may come from a transplant donor. The source material was blood, either unsorted or a sorted T cell fraction (not recorded which). The J gene is TRBJ2-5, the V gene TRBV6-5; no definite D call. The CDR3 nucleotides are TGTGCCAGCAGTTATGGGCCCGAGACCCAGTACTTC. Its protein product is CASSYGPETQYF.